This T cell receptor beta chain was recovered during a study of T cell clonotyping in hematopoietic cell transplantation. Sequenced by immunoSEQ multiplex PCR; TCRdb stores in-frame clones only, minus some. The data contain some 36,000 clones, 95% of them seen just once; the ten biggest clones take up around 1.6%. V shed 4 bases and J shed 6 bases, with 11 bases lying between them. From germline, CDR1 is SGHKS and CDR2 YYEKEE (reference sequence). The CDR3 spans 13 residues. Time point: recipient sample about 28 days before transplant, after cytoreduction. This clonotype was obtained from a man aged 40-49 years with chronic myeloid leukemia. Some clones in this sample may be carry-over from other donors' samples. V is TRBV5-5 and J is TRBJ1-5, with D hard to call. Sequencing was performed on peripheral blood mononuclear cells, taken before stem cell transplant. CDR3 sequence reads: CASSPSEAQPQHF. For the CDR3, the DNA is TGTGCCAGCAGCCCCTCAGAAGCTCAGCCCCAGCATTTT.